Presented here are 13 T cell receptor beta chains from one specimen sequenced in a study of blood T cell repertoires in COVID-19. Assay: immunoSEQ multiplex PCR; the TCRdb copy retains only in-frame clones and omits some. In the table there are approximately 290,000 clones, roughly 88% of which are singletons. The sequenced sample was PBMCs or T cells enriched from blood (not recorded which). These receptor sequences come from a woman in her twenties or thirties who had recovered from COVID-19.

The rearrangement links TRBV27 to TRBJ1-1; possibly TRBD1 for D (6 bases). The CDR3 is 12 amino acids. The V gene's germline CDR1 is MNHEY and CDR2 SMNVEV (reference sequence). Trimming pared 4 bases from V and 4 bases from J, leaving 7 bases between. DNA of the CDR3: TGTGCCAGCAGTTCAGGGGCCACTGAAGCTTTCTTT. Encoded protein: CASSSGATEAFF.

J is TRBJ2-1 and V is TRBV2, with 7 bases aligning to TRBD1. The CDR3 runs 16 residues. Germline-derived CDR1 and CDR2 are SNHLY and FYNNEI. V was clipped by 10 bases and J by 1 base; unmatched bases: 13. DNA of the CDR3: TGTGCCACAATCGACGACAGGGTCTCTTCCTACAATGAGCAGTTCTTC. This sequence encodes CATIDDRVSSYNEQFF.

This CDR3 reads CASLRRGTGLYEQYF. The CDR3 DNA reads as TGTGCCAGCCTTCGAAGAGGGACAGGGTTATACGAGCAGTACTTC. This rearrangement joins TRBV6-5 to TRBJ2-7; 9 nucleotides match TRBD1. Germline values: CDR1 MNHEY, CDR2 SVGAGI. V shed 8 bases, J shed 4 bases, and the junction held 12 bases outside the gene matches. The CDR3 sequence is 15 residues long.

The chain employs TRBV18 and TRBJ1-2, with unresolved D. The CDR3 runs to 14 residues. Trimming left V 0 bases short and J 3 bases short, with 8 bases between. Per germline, CDR1 KGHSH and CDR2 LQKENI. The CDR3 loop reads CASSPPYRDYGYTF. Here the CDR3 DNA reads TGTGCCAGCTCACCACCCTATCGGGACTATGGCTACACCTTC.

This clone was recorded only once. V is TRBV6-5 and J is TRBJ1-1; D remains unclear. CDR3 size: 14 residues. Germline lookup yields CDR1 MNHEY and CDR2 SVGAGI. V lost 5 bases to trimming and J lost 3 bases, with 13 bases between them. CDR3 sequence: CASSPRWWDTEAFF. CDR3 in DNA: TGTGCCAGCAGTCCCAGGTGGTGGGACACTGAAGCTTTCTTT.

This clone was counted a single time. The chain has TRBV6-5 and TRBJ1-2, with D uncertain. This CDR3 is built from 13 residues. Looked up from germline, CDR1 is MNHEY and CDR2 is SVGAGI. Deletions cut 8 bases from V and 1 base from J, with 11 bases between. The CDR3: CASRVGVNYGYTF. Here the CDR3 DNA reads TGTGCCAGCCGGGTCGGGGTTAACTATGGCTACACCTTC.

This chain links TRBV7-9 with TRBJ1-5, with D tentatively TRBD1 (5 bases). V lost 5 bases and J lost 0, with 11 bases in between. The CDR3 loop spans 15 amino acids. The V gene's germline CDR1 is SEHNR and CDR2 FQNEAQ (reference sequence). CDR3 DNA sequence: TGTGCCAGCAGCAGTATAGGGGCTAGCAATCAGCCCCAGCATTTT. Its translation is CASSSIGASNQPQHF.

The chain is built from TRBV28 and TRBJ1-5, with a weak D call TRBD1 (6 bases). This CDR3 has 18 amino acids. From germline, CDR1 is MDHEN and CDR2 SYDVKM. Trimming shortened V by 3 bases and J by 2 bases, and 20 bases separated the two germline ends. The CDR3 here is CASSFSGTGGLGNQPQHF. CDR3 DNA sequence: TGTGCCAGCAGTTTCTCCGGAACGGGGGGCTTGGGCAATCAGCCCCAGCATTTT.

The CDR3 nucleotides are TGTGCCAGCAGTGAGGGGCCGACAGATACGCAGTATTTT. Protein sequence: CASSEGPTDTQYF. V gene TRBV6-1 combines with J gene TRBJ2-3; weak D call: TRBD1 (5 bases). The CDR3 has 13 amino acids. Trimming pared 3 bases from V and 3 bases from J, leaving 7 bases between. Germline assignment: CDR1 MNHNS and CDR2 SASEGT.

This sequence joins TRBV11-2 and TRBJ2-1, with 8 bases fitting TRBD2. The CDR3 sequence is 12 residues long. The trim removed 4 bases at V and 10 bases at J, leaving 3 bases unmatched. Germline CDR1 and CDR2: SGHAT and FQNNGV. The CDR3 region has the DNA TGTGCCAGCAGCTCATTAGCGGGAGAGCAGTTCTTC. Translated: CASSSLAGEQFF.

This chain links TRBV19 with TRBJ2-1; maybe TRBD1 (5 bases). CDR1 and CDR2 (germline): LNHDA, SQIVND (reference sequence). This CDR3 comprises 13 residues. V was shortened by 7 bases and J by 4 bases, with 11 bases between the two germline ends. DNA for the CDR3: TGTGCCAGTACGAAGGGGAATTACAATGAGCAGTTCTTC. It specifies CASTKGNYNEQFF.

This clone was counted a few times. The rearrangement links TRBV21-1 to TRBJ1-3. TRBV21-1 counts as a pseudogene. The CDR3 consists of 16 residues. The CDR3 bases are TGTGCCAGCAGCAATCGGGGTCGGGGGTCCCCTATGGCCATATATTTT. It encodes CASSNRGRGSPMAIYF.

This chain links TRBV19 with TRBJ2-5, with a tentative D call TRBD2 (5 bases). CDR3 length equals 12 residues. V was trimmed by 5 bases and J by 4 bases, leaving 8 bases between them. From germline, CDR1 is LNHDA and CDR2 SQIVND (reference sequence). The DNA for the CDR3 is TGTGCCAGTAGTCCACTAGGAGAGACCCAGTACTTC. Protein: CASSPLGETQYF.